This T cell receptor (beta chain) was sequenced for a study of control samples from healthy donors and cancer patients. Sequenced by immunoSEQ multiplex PCR; TCRdb stores in-frame clones only, minus some. The repertoire holds 100,000 to 150,000 clones, with roughly nine tenths as singletons. V trimming: 7 bases; J trimming: 0 bases; junction bases outside the gene matches: 8. The CDR3 totals 16 residues. CDR1 and CDR2 from the germline V gene are LNHDA and SQIVND (reference sequence). The V gene is TRBV19, the J gene TRBJ2-2, with 7 bases matching TRBD2. The clonotype was recovered from a man between 18 and 35 years old in good health. Sequenced material: blood. Here the CDR3 reads CASIGRTQPNTGELFF. The CDR3 region has the DNA TGTGCCAGTATCGGGAGGACGCAACCGAACACCGGGGAGCTGTTTTTT.